This TCR beta chain emerged from a study of T cell changes during pregnancy in multiple sclerosis. Germline V gene lookup returns CDR1 ENHRY and CDR2 SYGVKD. The junction had 2 bases not matched to a gene; V was cut back by 3 bases and J by 1 base. The CDR3 has 15 residues. Profiled with immunoSEQ multiplex PCR; TCRdb holds only in-frame clones, not every one. The sample lists fewer than 40,000 clones; approximately 90% were seen once. This receptor was identified in a female donor with multiple sclerosis, enrolled in a pregnancy study. The material sequenced was CD8+ T cells from peripheral blood mononuclear cells, taken in the first trimester of pregnancy. The chain carries TRBV10-3 and TRBJ2-3; 9 bases line up with TRBD1. CDR3 sequence reads: CAISERTGGTDTQYF. DNA of the CDR3: TGTGCCATCAGTGAAAGGACAGGGGGCACAGATACGCAGTATTTT.